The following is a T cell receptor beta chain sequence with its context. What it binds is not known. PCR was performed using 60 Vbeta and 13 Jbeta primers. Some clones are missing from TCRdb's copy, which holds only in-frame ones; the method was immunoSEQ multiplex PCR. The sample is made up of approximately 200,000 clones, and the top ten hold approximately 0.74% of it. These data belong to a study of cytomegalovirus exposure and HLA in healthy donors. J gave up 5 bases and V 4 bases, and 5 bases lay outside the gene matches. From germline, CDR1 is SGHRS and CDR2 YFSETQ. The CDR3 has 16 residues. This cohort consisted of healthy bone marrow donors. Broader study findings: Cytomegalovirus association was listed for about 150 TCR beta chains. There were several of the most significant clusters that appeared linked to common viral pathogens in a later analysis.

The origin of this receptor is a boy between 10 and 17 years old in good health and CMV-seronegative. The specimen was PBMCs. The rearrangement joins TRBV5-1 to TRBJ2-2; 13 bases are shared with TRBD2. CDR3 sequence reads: CASSPGLAGETGELFF. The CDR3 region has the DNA TGCGCCAGCAGCCCCGGACTAGCGGGGGAAACCGGGGAGCTGTTTTTT. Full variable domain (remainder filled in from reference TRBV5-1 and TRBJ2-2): KAGVTQTPRYLIKTRGQQVTLSCSPISGHRSVSWYQQTPGQGLQFLFEYFSETQRNKGNFPGRFSGRQFSNSRSEMNVSTLELGDSALYLCASSPGLAGETGELFFGEGSRLTVL.